This TCR beta chain was observed in a study of CD8 T cells in ankylosing spondylitis. Note on this clonotype: Its specificity is not known.

Quantitative molecular-barcoded 5'-RACE generated the TCR beta libraries. Using its own MiXCR run on the 5' RACE reads, TCRdb lists one record per CDR3 protein. The table shows 670,000 or so distinct CDR3 sequences, with around 17% occurring only once. Overall study results and limits: There was a TCR beta motif, made of eight highly homologous variants, that appeared characteristic of ankylosing spondylitis blood. With a CD8+ phenotype, disease-linked clones were relatively rare in peripheral blood. According to the report, clones linked to the disease were significantly enriched in matched synovial fluid samples taken from ankylosing spondylitis patients. Reactive arthritis synovial fluid and blood were previously reported to contain some motif variants.

Germline lookup yields CDR1 MGHRA and CDR2 YSYEKL. V lost 1 base to trimming and J lost 8 bases; unmatched junction nucleotides: 10. The CDR3 length is 16 residues. The clonotype comes from a male donor with ankylosing spondylitis. The chain couples TRBV4-1 to TRBJ1-4; 7 nucleotides line up with TRBD1. Material for sequencing was blood, either unsorted or a sorted T cell fraction (not recorded which). CDR3 bases: TGCGCCAGCAGCCAAGCATCGACAGGGCCGTACGAAAAACTGTTTTTT. Protein product: CASSQASTGPYEKLFF.